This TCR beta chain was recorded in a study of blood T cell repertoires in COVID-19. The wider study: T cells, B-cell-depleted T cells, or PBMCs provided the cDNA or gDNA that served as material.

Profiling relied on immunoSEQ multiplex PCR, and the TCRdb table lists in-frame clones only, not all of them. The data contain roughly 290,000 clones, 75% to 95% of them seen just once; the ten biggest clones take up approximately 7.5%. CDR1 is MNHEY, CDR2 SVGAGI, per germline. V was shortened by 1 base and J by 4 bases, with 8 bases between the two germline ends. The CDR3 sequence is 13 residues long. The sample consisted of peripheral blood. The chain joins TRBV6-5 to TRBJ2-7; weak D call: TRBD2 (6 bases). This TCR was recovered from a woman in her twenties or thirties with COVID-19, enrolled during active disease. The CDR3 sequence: CASSYFRGYEQYF. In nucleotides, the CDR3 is TGTGCCAGCAGTTACTTTCGGGGGTACGAGCAGTACTTC.